The TCR beta chain described here comes from a study of cytomegalovirus exposure and HLA in healthy donors. The ends were cut back, 0 bases at V and 8 bases at J, with 14 bases in the middle. The CDR3 runs 14 residues. CDR1 is SGHNT, CDR2 YYREEE, per germline (reference sequence). PCR involved 60 Vbeta and 13 Jbeta primers. The repertoire was sequenced with immunoSEQ multiplex PCR; TCRdb's copy has only in-frame clones and lacks some. The sample lists about 140,000 clones, roughly 81% occurring once. The V gene is TRBV5-4, the J gene TRBJ1-2; no firm D call. The TCR sequence derives from a female donor in good health and CMV-seronegative. The specimen sequenced was PBMCs. Here the CDR3 DNA reads TGTGCCAGCAGCTTGGCCGAGGGTCTCCGAGGCTACACCTTC. Its protein product is CASSLAEGLRGYTF.